Shown below are 7 T cell receptor beta chains from a single sample sequenced in a study of human T cells and chemical hapten exposure. Time point in this sample: patch test 1, 2 weeks after DPC sensitization. Stated treatment: therapeutic diphenylcyclopropenone sensitization with weekly scalp DPC. The authors' total RNA extraction used unfractionated whole blood. TCRdb recomputed calls from the RACE reads with MiXCR, one row per CDR3 protein. The sample includes fewer than 45,000 distinct CDR3 sequences, 3% to 4% seen only once; the top ten take about 26%. This specimen consisted of whole blood, obtained in connection with sensitization to the hapten diphenylcyclopropenone (DPC). All receptors come from a man in his forties or fifties with alopecia areata. Some clones in this sample may be carry-over from other donors' samples.

The V call is TRBV28, the J call TRBJ1-5; D unclear. CDR1 and CDR2 (germline): MDHEN, SYDVKM. Trimming cost V 3 bases and J 7 bases, with 16 bases left between them. There are 15 residues in the CDR3. The CDR3 spells CASSFGRMAAQPQHF. The CDR3 nucleotides read TGTGCCAGCAGTTTCGGTCGGATGGCAGCCCAGCCCCAGCATTTT.

This clonotype came up many times. J is TRBJ2-1 and V is TRBV5-6; TRBD1 matches 8 bases. The V gene's germline CDR1 is SGHDT and CDR2 YYEEEE. The J segment lost 12 bases and the V segment lost 2 bases, leaving 1 base of the junction unmatched. The CDR3 is 11 residues long. The CDR3 DNA follows: TGTGCCAGCAGCTTACAGGGGGTGCAGTTCTTC. As protein: CASSLQGVQFF.

In this sample, this clonotype turned up many times. J is TRBJ2-3 and V is TRBV7-2; TRBD2 is a possible D gene (6 bases). The CDR3 runs 14 residues. Trimming pared 5 bases from V and 1 base from J, leaving 10 bases between. Germline V lookup: CDR1 SGHTA, CDR2 FQGNSA. The CDR3 spells CASSPGTRTDTQYF. The CDR3 nucleotides are TGTGCCAGCAGCCCCGGGACTCGCACAGATACGCAGTATTTT.

In this sample, this clonotype turned up many times. V usage is TRBV5-1 and J usage is TRBJ1-1, with 8 bases aligning to TRBD1. CDR1 and CDR2 (germline): SGHRS, YFSETQ. The CDR3 is 13 residues long. V shed 4 bases and J 8 bases; nucleotides not matched to a gene: 7. The CDR3 DNA sequence: TGCGCCAGCAGCAACCGACAGGGGTTGGAAGCTTTCTTT. As protein: CASSNRQGLEAFF.

This clonotype was counted many times. The CDR3: CASRRQGDQPQHF. CDR3 sequence (DNA): TGTGCCAGCAGAAGACAGGGGGATCAGCCCCAGCATTTT. The V and J genes are TRBV6-6 and TRBJ1-5; the match to TRBD1 covers 9 bases. CDR3 length equals 13 residues. Trimming took 6 bases from V and 5 from J; bases not matched to a gene: 2. Germline lookup yields CDR1 MNHNY and CDR2 SVGAGI (reference sequence).

This clonotype was seen ten or more times. The rearrangement joins TRBV3-1 to TRBJ2-1; 11 positions agree with TRBD2. The CDR3 covers 14 residues. Trimming cost V 5 bases and J 6 bases; bases outside gene matches: 3. The germline CDR1 and CDR2 sequences are LGHDT and YNNKEL (reference sequence). As DNA, the CDR3 is TGTGCCAGCAGCTATACTAGCGGGAGCAATGAGCAGTTCTTC. It yields the protein CASSYTSGSNEQFF.

This clonotype was recorded at least ten times. The V and J genes are TRBV9 and TRBJ2-3, with TRBD2 matching over 7 bases. Germline V gene data show CDR1 as SGDLS and CDR2 as YYNGEE. The CDR3 consists of 16 residues. Trimming took 0 bases from V and 2 from J; bases not matched to a gene: 6. The CDR3 region has the DNA TGTGCCAGCAGCGTAGGGGCTAGCGGACACACAGATACGCAGTATTTT. It codes for CASSVGASGHTDTQYF.